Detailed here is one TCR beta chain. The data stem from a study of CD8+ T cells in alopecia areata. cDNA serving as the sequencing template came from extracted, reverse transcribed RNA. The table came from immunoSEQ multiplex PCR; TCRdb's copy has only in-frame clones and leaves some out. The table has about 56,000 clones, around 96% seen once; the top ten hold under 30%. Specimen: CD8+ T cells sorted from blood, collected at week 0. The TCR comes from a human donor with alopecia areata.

The CDR3 sequence is CASSETGQGTYEQYF. The CDR3 region has the DNA TGTGCCAGCAGTGAAACGGGACAGGGGACCTACGAGCAGTACTTC. The V gene is TRBV2, the J gene TRBJ2-7; TRBD1 aligns across 10 bases. The CDR3 is 15 residues long. Germline loops: CDR1 SNHLY, CDR2 FYNNEI. V shed 2 bases, J shed 2 bases, and the junction held 3 bases outside the gene matches.